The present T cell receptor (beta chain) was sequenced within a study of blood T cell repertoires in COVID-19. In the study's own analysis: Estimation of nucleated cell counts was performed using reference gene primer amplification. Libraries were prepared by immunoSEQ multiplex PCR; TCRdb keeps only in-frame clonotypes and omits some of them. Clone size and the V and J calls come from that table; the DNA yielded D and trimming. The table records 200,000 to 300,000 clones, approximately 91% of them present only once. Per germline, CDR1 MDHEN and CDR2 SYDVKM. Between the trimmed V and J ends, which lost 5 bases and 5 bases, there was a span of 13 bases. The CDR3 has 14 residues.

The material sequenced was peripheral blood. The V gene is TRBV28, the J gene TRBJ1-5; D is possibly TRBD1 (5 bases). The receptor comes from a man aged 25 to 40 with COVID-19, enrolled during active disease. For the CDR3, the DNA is TGTGCCAGCAGTGCGGCAGGGATGCATCAGCCCCAGCATTTT. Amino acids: CASSAAGMHQPQHF.